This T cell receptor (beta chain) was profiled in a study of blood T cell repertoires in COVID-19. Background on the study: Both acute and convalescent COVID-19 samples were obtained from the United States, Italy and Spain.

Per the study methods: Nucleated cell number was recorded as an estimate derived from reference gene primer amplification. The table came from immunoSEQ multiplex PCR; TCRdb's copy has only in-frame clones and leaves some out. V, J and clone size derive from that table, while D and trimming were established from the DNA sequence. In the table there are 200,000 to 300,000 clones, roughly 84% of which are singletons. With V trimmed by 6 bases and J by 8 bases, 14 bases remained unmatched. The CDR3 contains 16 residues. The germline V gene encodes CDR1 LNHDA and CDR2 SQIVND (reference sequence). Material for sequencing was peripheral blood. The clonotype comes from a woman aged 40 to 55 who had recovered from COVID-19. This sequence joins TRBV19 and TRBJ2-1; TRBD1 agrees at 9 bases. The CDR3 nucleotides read TGTGCCAGTAGGGACAGGGGCCGATCGACGGGTGATGAGCAGTTCTTC. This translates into CASRDRGRSTGDEQFF.